One and the same sample provided the 13 T cell receptor beta chains below, sequenced in a study of T cells in Graves' hyperthyroidism and ophthalmopathy. Researchers took RNA transcripts and amplified the TCR beta CDR3 regions from them. The HTBI set primed first-round TCR CDR3 RT-PCR. TCRdb re-called the multiplex PCR reads with MiXCR, one entry per CDR3 protein. The sample has around 500,000 distinct CDR3 sequences; roughly a sixth are singletons. The source material was blood. Receptors were obtained from a woman aged 25 to 39 with Graves' ophthalmopathy.

The chain's CDR3 is CASSLLSGDEQYF. The DNA of the CDR3 is TGTGCCAGCAGCTTACTATCGGGAGACGAGCAGTACTTC. The rearrangement uses TRBV6-5 and TRBJ2-7; D perhaps matches TRBD2 (6 bases). This CDR3 contains 13 residues. From germline, CDR1 is MNHEY and CDR2 SVGAGI. The V gene lost 6 bases and the J gene lost 5 bases, with 14 bases spanning the gap.

This clonotype has ten or more counts. The chain couples TRBV19 to TRBJ2-7, with a tentative D call TRBD1 (6 bases). The CDR3 contains 14 residues. With 9 bases removed from V and 0 bases from J, the gap between germline ends came to 15 bases. Germline assignment: CDR1 LNHDA and CDR2 SQIVND (reference sequence). The CDR3 DNA reads TGTGCCAGCCAGCCGGGACAAAGCTCCTACGAGCAGTACTTC. It codes for CASQPGQSSYEQYF.

This clonotype was found a few times. The genes are TRBV20-1 and TRBJ2-7; the match to TRBD1 covers 7 bases. This CDR3 is 13 amino acids long. Germline CDR1 and CDR2: DFQATT and SNEGSKA (reference sequence). The ends lost 0 bases at V and 4 bases at J; junction bases unmatched: 3. The CDR3 coding sequence is TGCAGTGCTAGAGATATCAGGGGGTACGAGCAGTACTTC. Encoded protein: CSARDIRGYEQYF.

This clonotype was picked up a small number of times. A read error may explain this, as a much larger clone is one base away. The genes are TRBV11-2 and TRBJ2-3; D call uncertain. The germline V gene has CDR1 SGHAT and CDR2 FQNNGV. The CDR3 covers 15 residues. Trimming removed 3 bases from V and 2 bases from J, with 12 bases in between. The CDR3 region is CASSLWRCPTDTQYF. As DNA, the CDR3 is TGTGCCAGCAGCTTGTGGCGGTGTCCCACAGATACGCAGTATTTT. Full variable domain (missing parts from reference TRBV11-2 and TRBJ2-3): EAGVAQSPRYKIIEKRQSVAFWCNPISGHATLYWYQQILGQGPKLLIQFQNNGVVDDSQLPKDRFSAERLKGVDSTLKIQPAKLEDSAVYLCASSLWRCPTDTQYFGPGTRLTVL.

This clonotype was detected many times. The chain combines TRBV20-1 with TRBJ2-1, with TRBD2 matching 11 bases. From germline, CDR1 is DFQATT and CDR2 SNEGSKA (reference sequence). The CDR3 sequence is 15 residues long. The V gene end was trimmed by 6 bases and the J gene end by 6 bases; junction bases not matched to a gene: 10. The CDR3 reads CSAMVPGLAANEQFF. In DNA form, the CDR3 reads TGCAGTGCCATGGTCCCGGGACTAGCGGCCAATGAGCAGTTCTTC.

There are many counts of this clonotype. J is TRBJ2-1 and V is TRBV7-2; 8 bases align to TRBD1. This CDR3 region has 16 residues. Losses at the gene ends were 5 bases for V and 5 bases for J; bases not matched to a gene: 11. In germline, CDR1 is SGHTA, CDR2 FQGNSA. The CDR3: CASSPLGGTGNNEQFF. CDR3 sequence (DNA): TGTGCCAGCAGCCCCTTAGGGGGGACAGGTAACAATGAGCAGTTCTTC. Combining the CDR3 with reference TRBV7-2 and TRBJ2-1 gives the whole variable domain GAGVSQSPSNKVTEKGKDVELRCDPISGHTALYWYRQSLGQGLEFLIYFQGNSAPDKSGLPSDRFSAERTGGSVSTLTIQRTQQEDSAVYLCASSPLGGTGNNEQFFGPGTRLTVL.

In its sample, this clonotype was seen many times. The CDR3 loop reads CAWSVPGVLEKLFF. CDR3 in DNA: TGTGCCTGGAGTGTACCGGGAGTTTTAGAAAAACTGTTTTTT. The chain links TRBV30 to TRBJ1-4; D unresolved. V lost 0 bases and J 8 bases, leaving 13 bases between the germline ends. The CDR3 contains 14 residues. Looked up from germline, CDR1 is GTSNPN and CDR2 is SVGIG (reference sequence).

This clonotype was observed many times. CDR3 coding DNA: TGTGCCAGCAGCTTAGTCCGAAACGAGCAGTACTTC. It yields the protein CASSLVRNEQYF. J is TRBJ2-7 and V is TRBV7-9, with unresolved D. Looked up from germline, CDR1 is SEHNR and CDR2 is FQNEAQ (reference sequence). This CDR3 is built from 12 residues. Deletions cut 1 base from V and 5 bases from J, with 6 bases between.

This clonotype turned up a few times. The V gene is TRBV19, the J gene TRBJ2-5, with D unclear. Germline lookup yields CDR1 LNHDA and CDR2 SQIVND (reference sequence). The CDR3 has 15 amino acids. With 3 bases removed from V and 2 bases from J, the gap between germline ends came to 13 bases. As DNA, the CDR3 is TGTGCCAGTAGTATCGGCGGCGCCAGACAAGAGACCCAGTACTTC. Translation: CASSIGGARQETQYF. The full variable domain, in which reference TRBV19 and TRBJ2-5 provide the parts outside the CDR3, is DGGITQSPKYLFRKEGQNVTLSCEQNLNHDAMYWYRQDPGQGLRLIYYSQIVNDFQKGDIAEGYSVSREKKESFPLTVTSAQKNPTAFYLCASSIGGARQETQYFGPGTRLLVL.

The table lists this clonotype with many counts. The chain links TRBV3-1 to TRBJ2-7; 11 positions match TRBD2. In germline, CDR1 is LGHDT, CDR2 YNNKEL (reference sequence). The CDR3 consists of 16 residues. Trimming took 1 base from V and 1 from J; bases not matched to a gene: 3. CDR3 nucleotides: TGTGCCAGCAGCCAAGTGACTAGCGGGACGTCCTACGAGCAGTACTTC. Encoded protein: CASSQVTSGTSYEQYF.

This clonotype was picked up many times. V usage is TRBV30 and J usage is TRBJ1-2, with 7 bases fitting TRBD1. CDR3 size: 13 residues. Trimming at V came to 5 bases and at J to 6 bases, leaving 9 bases not matched to a gene. The germline gives CDR1 GTSNPN, CDR2 SVGIG (reference sequence). The CDR3 spells CAWEGGAGNGYTF. CDR3 bases: TGTGCCTGGGAAGGGGGCGCGGGAAATGGCTACACCTTC. Complete variable domain (other parts from reference TRBV30 and TRBJ1-2): SQTIHQWPATLVQPVGSPLSLECTVEGTSNPNLYWYRQAAGRGLQLLFYSVGIGQISSEVPQNLSASRPQDRQFILSSKKLLLSDSGFYLCAWEGGAGNGYTFGSGTRLTVV.

This clonotype was counted between two and nine times. The CDR3 DNA reads TGTGCCAGCACTAGGACAGGGGGCCCCTACGAGCAGTACTTC. Amino acids: CASTRTGGPYEQYF. J is TRBJ2-7 and V is TRBV7-8; TRBD1 matches at 11 bases. Germline CDR1 reads SGHVS; CDR2 reads FQNEAQ. Trimming took 7 bases from V and 2 from J; bases not matched to a gene: 4. The CDR3 is made up of 14 amino acids.

This clonotype has at least ten counts. The V call is TRBV7-2, the J call TRBJ1-5; no clear D. The V end was cut by 2 bases, the J end by 1 base, with 9 bases between. Germline V gene sequence: CDR1 SGHTA, CDR2 FQGNSA. CDR3 length equals 15 residues. The CDR3 DNA sequence: TGTGCCAGCAGCTTATCGAGCGGGAGCAATCAGCCCCAGCATTTT. Amino acid sequence: CASSLSSGSNQPQHF. The variable domain in full, completed from reference TRBV7-2 and TRBJ1-5, reads GAGVSQSPSNKVTEKGKDVELRCDPISGHTALYWYRQSLGQGLEFLIYFQGNSAPDKSGLPSDRFSAERTGGSVSTLTIQRTQQEDSAVYLCASSLSSGSNQPQHFGDGTRLSIL.